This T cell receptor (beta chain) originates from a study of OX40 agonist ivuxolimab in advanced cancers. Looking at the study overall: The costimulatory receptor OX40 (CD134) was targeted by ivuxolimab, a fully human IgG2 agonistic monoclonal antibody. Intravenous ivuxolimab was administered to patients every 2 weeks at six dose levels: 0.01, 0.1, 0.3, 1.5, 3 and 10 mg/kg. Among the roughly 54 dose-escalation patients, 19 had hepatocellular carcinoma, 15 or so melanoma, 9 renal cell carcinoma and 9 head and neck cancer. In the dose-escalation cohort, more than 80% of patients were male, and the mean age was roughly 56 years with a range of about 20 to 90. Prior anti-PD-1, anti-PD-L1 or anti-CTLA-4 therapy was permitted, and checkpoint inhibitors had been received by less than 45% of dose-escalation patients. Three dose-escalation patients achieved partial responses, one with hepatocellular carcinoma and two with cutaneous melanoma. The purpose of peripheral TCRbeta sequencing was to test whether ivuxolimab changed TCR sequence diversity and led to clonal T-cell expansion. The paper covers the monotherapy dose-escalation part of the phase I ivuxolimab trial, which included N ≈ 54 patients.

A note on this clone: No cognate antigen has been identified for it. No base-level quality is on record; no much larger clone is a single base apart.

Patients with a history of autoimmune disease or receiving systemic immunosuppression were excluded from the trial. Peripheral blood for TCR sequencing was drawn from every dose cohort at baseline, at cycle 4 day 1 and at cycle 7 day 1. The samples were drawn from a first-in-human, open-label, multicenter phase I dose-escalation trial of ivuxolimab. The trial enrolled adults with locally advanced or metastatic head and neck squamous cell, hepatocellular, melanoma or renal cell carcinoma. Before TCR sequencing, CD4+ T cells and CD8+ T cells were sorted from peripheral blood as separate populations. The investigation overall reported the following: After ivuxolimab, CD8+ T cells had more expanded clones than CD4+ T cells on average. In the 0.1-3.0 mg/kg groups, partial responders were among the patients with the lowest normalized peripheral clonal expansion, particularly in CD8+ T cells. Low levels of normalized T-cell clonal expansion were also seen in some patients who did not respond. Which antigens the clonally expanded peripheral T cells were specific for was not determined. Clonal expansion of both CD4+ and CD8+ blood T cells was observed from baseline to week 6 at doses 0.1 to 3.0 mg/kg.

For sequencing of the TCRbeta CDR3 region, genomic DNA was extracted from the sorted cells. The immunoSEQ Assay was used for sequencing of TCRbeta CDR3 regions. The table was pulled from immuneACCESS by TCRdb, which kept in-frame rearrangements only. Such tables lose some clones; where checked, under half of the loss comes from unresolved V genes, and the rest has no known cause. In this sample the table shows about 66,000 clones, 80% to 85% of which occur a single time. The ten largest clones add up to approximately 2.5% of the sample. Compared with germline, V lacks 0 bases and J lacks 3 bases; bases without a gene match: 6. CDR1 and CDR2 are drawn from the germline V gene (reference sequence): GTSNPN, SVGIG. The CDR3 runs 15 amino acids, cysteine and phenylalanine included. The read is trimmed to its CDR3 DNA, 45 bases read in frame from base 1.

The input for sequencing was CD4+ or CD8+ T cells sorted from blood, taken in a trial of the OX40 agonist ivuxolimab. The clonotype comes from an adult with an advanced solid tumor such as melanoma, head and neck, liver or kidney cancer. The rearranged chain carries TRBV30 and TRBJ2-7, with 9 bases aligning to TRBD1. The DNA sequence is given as TGTGCCTGGAGTGTAACAGGGGGCCAACTCTACGAGCAGTACTTC. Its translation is CAWSVTGGQLYEQYF.